These T cell receptor beta chains were read from a single sample in a study of OX40 agonist ivuxolimab in advanced cancers. TCRdb keeps only in-frame clones here, not all; method: immunoSEQ multiplex PCR. Altogether 8,000 to 10,000 clones are present, approximately 70% being singletons, with the ten largest covering 35% to 45%. The specimen comprised CD4+ or CD8+ T cells sorted from blood, sampled in a trial of the OX40 agonist ivuxolimab. The source is an adult with an advanced solid tumor such as melanoma, head and neck, liver or kidney cancer. The CDR3 runs from the conserved cysteine through the conserved F or W. D genes are given only for firm matches. The size of a clone is reported for some rows only, either as once, few or many, or as a class for expanded clones.

V,size,D,J,DNA,CDR3
TRBV6-5,few,NA,TRBJ2-2,TGTGCCAGCAGCCCCCAAGAGACCGGGGAGCTGTTTTTT,CASSPQETGELFF
TRBV5-4,NA,TRBD1,TRBJ1-6,TGTGCCAGCAGCTACCAAGTTGGACAGGGGTATAATTCACCCCTCCACTTT,CASSYQVGQGYNSPLHF
TRBV19,NA,NA,TRBJ2-7,TGTGCCAGTAGCCCGGGCTACTACGAGCAGTACTTC,CASSPGYYEQYF
TRBV5-5,once,NA,TRBJ2-5,TGTGCCAGCAGCTTGACCACGACTGACGGAGAGACCCAGTACTTC,CASSLTTTDGETQYF
TRBV19,few,NA,TRBJ2-1,TGTGCCAGTAATCCTCGGGGGGCATACAATGAGCAGTTCTTC,CASNPRGAYNEQFF
TRBV15,NA,NA,TRBJ2-4,TGTGCCACACAGGACCTAGCCAAAAACATTCAGTACTTC,CATQDLAKNIQYF
TRBV7-9,NA,NA,TRBJ1-2,TGTGCCAGCAGCCCTGGAGACTATGGCTACACCTTC,CASSPGDYGYTF
TRBV19,NA,NA,TRBJ2-3,TGTGCCAGTAGTATTGGTGGGGATACGCAGTATTTT,CASSIGGDTQYF
TRBV7-9,many,NA,TRBJ2-7,TGTGCCAGCAGCACCCAGGGGACCGAGCAGTACTTC,CASSTQGTEQYF
TRBV7-2,NA,TRBD1,TRBJ2-3,TGTGCCAGCAGCTTAGTGAGGGGGCTAGACACAGATACGCAGTATTTT,CASSLVRGLDTDTQYF
TRBV4-2,medium-sized,TRBD2,TRBJ2-7,TGTGCCAGCAGCTTCGGGCAAGCGGGGAACGAGCAGTACTTC,CASSFGQAGNEQYF
TRBV6-1,few,TRBD1,TRBJ2-1,TGTGCCAGCAGTGAAGACGGGGTGCTTGGGACAGGTACCATGCAGTTCTTC,CASSEDGVLGTGTMQFF
TRBV6-1,NA,NA,TRBJ2-7,TGTGCCAGCAGTGAAGGGACGGAGCTGGGGGAGCAGTACTTC,CASSEGTELGEQYF
TRBV7-3,NA,TRBD1,TRBJ2-7,TGTGCCAGCAGCTTATTCGGGACAGCCGGAAACGAGCAGTACTTC,CASSLFGTAGNEQYF
TRBV28,NA,TRBD1,TRBJ2-7,TGTGCCAGCAGTTTAGGCAGGGGGTTCCCCTACGAGCAGTACTTC,CASSLGRGFPYEQYF
TRBV6-5,NA,TRBD2,TRBJ2-1,TGTGCCAGCAGTTACTCGACAGCGGGAGGGAATGAGCAGTTCTTC,CASSYSTAGGNEQFF
TRBV6-4,NA,TRBD1,TRBJ1-2,TGTGCCAGCAGTGACGGGACAGGGGGCTCTAATGGCTACACCTTC,CASSDGTGGSNGYTF
TRBV11-2,few,TRBD1,TRBJ2-7,TGTGCCAGCAGCGCAGGGGGCTACGAGCAGTACTTC,CASSAGGYEQYF
TRBV5-4,few,NA,TRBJ1-1,TGTGCCAGCAGCTTGGGGCGGGGGACCATGAACACTGAAGCTTTCTTT,CASSLGRGTMNTEAFF
TRBV6-4,NA,TRBD2,TRBJ2-2,TGTGCCAGCAGTCTGACTAGCGCGAACACCGGGGAGCTGTTTTTT,CASSLTSANTGELFF
TRBV6-4,medium-sized,TRBD2,TRBJ2-2,TGTGCCAGCAGTGGGACTAGCGCCGGGGAGCTGTTTTTT,CASSGTSAGELFF
TRBV6-1,NA,NA,TRBJ2-1,TGTGCCAGCAGTGAAAGGTGGTCAACATTCAATGAGCAGTTCTTC,CASSERWSTFNEQFF
TRBV27,few,TRBD2,TRBJ2-6,TGTGCCAGCAGTTTATCTGTAGGTGGGACTAGCGGGAGTCTTGGGGCCAACGTCCTGACTTTC,CASSLSVGGTSGSLGANVLTF
TRBV29-1,NA,NA,TRBJ2-5,TGCAGCGTTGGGGGACTCCCGAACCTGTACCAAGAGACCCAGTACTTC,CSVGGLPNLYQETQYF
TRBV27,NA,NA,TRBJ2-7,TGTGCCAGCCGACAGTGGGAGAGGCCCTACGAGCAGTACTTC,CASRQWERPYEQYF
TRBV27,few,NA,TRBJ2-6,TGTGCCAGCAGTTTGTCTGGGGCCAACGTCCTGACTTTC,CASSLSGANVLTF
TRBV6-4,NA,NA,TRBJ2-2,TGTGCCAGCAGTGGGACAAACACCGGGGAGCTGTTTTTT,CASSGTNTGELFF
TRBV6-5,NA,NA,TRBJ1-5,TGTGCCAGCAGTCCCGTATTTAGCAATCAGCCCCAGCATTTT,CASSPVFSNQPQHF
TRBV7-9,NA,NA,TRBJ2-7,TGTGCCAGCAGCTTAGGATCCATGGAGCAGTACTTC,CASSLGSMEQYF
TRBV11-2,NA,NA,TRBJ1-4,TGTGCCAGCAGCCAAGGGCCTGGAAATGAAAAACTGTTTTTT,CASSQGPGNEKLFF
TRBV6-5,NA,TRBD1,TRBJ2-7,TGTGCCAGCTCCCGGACAGGGAGGTATTACGAGCAGTACTTC,CASSRTGRYYEQYF
TRBV2,medium-sized,TRBD2,TRBJ2-1,TGTGCCAGCGAGACTAGCGTAAATGAGCAGTTCTTC,CASETSVNEQFF
TRBV2,NA,TRBD1,TRBJ2-7,TGTGCCAGCAGCCTGATGGGAACACAGGGGATGGACGAGCAGTACTTC,CASSLMGTQGMDEQYF
TRBV4-1,NA,NA,TRBJ1-1,TGCGCCAGCAGCCCAAGTGGGAGCCGCACTGAAGCTTTCTTT,CASSPSGSRTEAFF
TRBV6-5,NA,TRBD1,TRBJ1-4,TGTGCCAGCAGTCAGGACAGGGAGGATGAAAAACTGTTTTTT,CASSQDREDEKLFF
TRBV4-2,NA,TRBD1,TRBJ1-2,TGTGCCAGCAGCCAACACAGGGGGCTGTGGTATGGCTACACCTTC,CASSQHRGLWYGYTF
TRBV6-6,NA,TRBD2,TRBJ2-4,TGTGCCAGCAGTTTTCTAGCGGGAGAAAACATTCAGTACTTC,CASSFLAGENIQYF
TRBV6-5,few,TRBD2,TRBJ2-7,TGTGCCAGCAGTTACTCGACTAGCGGGGTCTCCTACGAGCAGTACTTC,CASSYSTSGVSYEQYF
TRBV7-9,few,NA,TRBJ2-3,TGTGCCAGCAGCTTAGGGGCGAAAGGGGCGGGAGATACGCAGTATTTT,CASSLGAKGAGDTQYF
TRBV4-1,few,NA,TRBJ1-1,TGCGCCAGCAGCCAGGGGGCTCTGAACACTGAAGCTTTCTTT,CASSQGALNTEAFF
TRBV5-8,few,NA,TRBJ2-2,TGTGCCAGCAGCTTTTCAGTCATTGGGACAACAACCGGGGAGCTGTTTTTT,CASSFSVIGTTTGELFF
TRBV9,NA,NA,TRBJ2-1,TGTGCCAGCAGCGCAGCCCCCGGGGGAGAGCAGTTCTTC,CASSAAPGGEQFF
TRBV6-4,NA,NA,TRBJ1-1,TGTGCCAGCAGTGTGGCTGGGGACACTGAAGCTTTCTTT,CASSVAGDTEAFF
TRBV5-4,NA,NA,TRBJ1-1,TGTGCCAGCAGCTTCGGACACCCCAGGATGAACACTGAAGCTTTCTTT,CASSFGHPRMNTEAFF
TRBV6-5,NA,NA,TRBJ1-3,TGTGCCAGCAGCCAGGGGATAGAAAACACCATATATTTT,CASSQGIENTIYF
TRBV4-1,medium-sized,NA,TRBJ1-2,TGCGCCAGCAGCTTTACTCTCGGGGAGAACTATGGCTACACCTTC,CASSFTLGENYGYTF
TRBV6-5,NA,NA,TRBJ2-1,TGTGCCAGCAGTTACTCCCAGCAGAGCTCCTACAATGAGCAGTTCTTC,CASSYSQQSSYNEQFF
TRBV9,few,NA,TRBJ2-2,TGTGCCAGCAGCGTAGAAGTCGCTCGGATGACCGGGGAGCTGTTTTTT,CASSVEVARMTGELFF
TRBV29-1,NA,NA,TRBJ2-7,TGCAGCGTTCACACAGGGCCCGAGCAGTACTTC,CSVHTGPEQYF
TRBV6-5,NA,NA,TRBJ2-2,TGTGCCAGCATCGCGGGGAACACCGGGGAGCTGTTTTTT,CASIAGNTGELFF
TRBV7-9,few,TRBD1,TRBJ1-2,TGTGCCAGCAGCCAGGGGGGTGGCTACACCTTC,CASSQGGGYTF
TRBV6-4,large,TRBD2,TRBJ2-3,TGTGCCAGCAGTGACTCGCGGGAGCCAGATACGCAGTATTTT,CASSDSREPDTQYF
TRBV13,once,NA,TRBJ2-2,TGTGCCAGCAGCTTTATGACAGGGGAGCTGTTTTTT,CASSFMTGELFF
TRBV2,NA,NA,TRBJ1-4,TGTGCCAGCGTTCGGACGGAGGGAAGTGAAAAACTGTTTTTT,CASVRTEGSEKLFF
TRBV5-6,NA,TRBD1,TRBJ1-1,TGTGCCAGCAGCCCCGGGACAGCGAACACTGAAGCTTTCTTT,CASSPGTANTEAFF
TRBV5-1,NA,NA,TRBJ2-7,TGCGCCAGCAGCTTGGAACGGCCGGAAGAGCAGTACTTC,CASSLERPEEQYF
TRBV5-1,NA,TRBD2,TRBJ2-1,TGCGCCAGCAGCCGGACTAGCGGAAACCCCTCCTACAATGAGCAGTTCTTC,CASSRTSGNPSYNEQFF